The rows below give T cell receptor beta chains drawn from one sample of a study of response to subunit inactivated influenza vaccine. A single record per CDR3 protein comes from TCRdb applying MiXCR to the RT-PCR reads. The sample includes about 650,000 distinct CDR3 sequences, 15% to 19% of them seen just once. The source was PBMCs from blood, collected less than 13 days after vaccination. Receptors originate from a man aged 50-59 years who received an inactivated influenza vaccine. Each CDR3 is given with its conserved first and last residue. A D gene is named only where the DNA matches it firmly. Clone size, where shown, is once, few, many, or a class for clones that have expanded.

>TRBJ1-3|TRBV29-1|NA|few
CSAETGSGNTIYF
TGCAGCGCCGAGACAGGCTCTGGAAACACCATATATTTT
>TRBJ2-2|TRBV20-1|NA|NA
CSARDLRQGNTGELFF
TGCAGTGCTAGAGATTTGAGGCAGGGGAACACCGGGGAGCTGTTTTTT
>TRBJ2-7|TRBV5-6|NA|many
CASSLGQLYEQYF
TGTGCCAGCAGCTTGGGACAGCTCTACGAGCAGTACTTC
>TRBJ2-1|TRBV5-1|NA|many
CASSLDLNEQFF
TGCGCCAGCAGCTTGGACCTTAATGAGCAGTTCTTC
>TRBJ1-2|TRBV11-2|NA|NA
CASSLDRRAGGYTF
TGTGCCAGCAGCTTAGATCGCCGGGCTGGTGGCTACACCTTC
>TRBJ1-5|TRBV6-5|NA|NA
CASSYYTGQPQHF
TGTGCCAGCAGTTATTATACCGGGCAGCCCCAGCATTTT
>TRBJ2-2|TRBV9|NA|NA
CASSVGYRNTGELFF
TGTGCCAGCAGCGTAGGGTATAGGAACACCGGGGAGCTGTTTTTT
>TRBJ2-2|TRBV6-1|TRBD1|NA
CASWDRPGELFF
TGTGCCAGCTGGGACAGACCTGGGGAGCTGTTTTTT
>TRBJ2-1|TRBV15|TRBD1|NA
CATSRAPGQGLNEQFF
TGTGCCACCAGCAGAGCACCGGGACAGGGCCTAAATGAGCAGTTCTTC
>TRBJ2-7|TRBV24-1|NA|NA
CATSEGSSYEQYF
TGTGCCACCAGTGAGGGGAGCTCCTACGAGCAGTACTTC
>TRBJ2-3|TRBV7-2|NA|NA
CASTLSGGRPDTQYF
TGTGCCAGCACCTTGAGTGGGGGGAGGCCAGATACGCAGTATTTT
>TRBJ2-7|TRBV6-2/TRBV6-3|NA|few
CASSYSPYAQYF
TGTGCCAGCAGTTACTCGCCTTACGCGCAGTACTTC
>TRBJ2-1|TRBV10-3|TRBD2|few
CATEASGSRNEQFF
TGTGCCACTGAAGCTAGCGGGAGTCGAAATGAGCAGTTCTTC
>TRBJ2-2|TRBV6-2/TRBV6-3|NA|NA
CASRDRSTGELFF
TGTGCCAGCAGGGACAGAAGCACCGGGGAGCTGTTTTTT
>TRBJ2-2|TRBV11-2|NA|few
CASSLVVWPTGTGELFF
TGTGCCAGCAGCTTAGTGGTCTGGCCCACCGGCACCGGGGAGCTGTTTTTT
>TRBJ2-3|TRBV27|NA|many
CASSRGLRTGADTQYF
TGTGCCAGCAGTCGGGGGCTCAGGACGGGTGCAGATACGCAGTATTTT
>TRBJ2-3|TRBV6-2/TRBV6-3|NA|few
CASSYRGRASIERKPDTQYF
TGTGCCAGCAGTTATCGTGGCAGGGCCTCGATTGAACGAAAGCCAGATACGCAGTATTTT
>TRBJ1-5|TRBV12-3/TRBV12-4|TRBD1|few
CATQGARDQPQHF
TGTGCCACCCAGGGGGCGCGAGATCAGCCCCAGCATTTT
>TRBJ2-2|TRBV6-1|TRBD2|NA
CASKWGGAGAGELFF
TGTGCCAGCAAATGGGGGGGAGCGGGAGCCGGGGAGCTGTTTTTT
>TRBJ2-2|TRBV10-3|NA|NA
CAISRDFKTGELFF
TGTGCCATCAGTAGGGACTTCAAGACCGGGGAGCTGTTTTTT
>TRBJ1-4|TRBV28|TRBD1|NA
CASRPTGEKANEKLFF
TGTGCCAGCAGACCGACAGGGGAGAAGGCTAATGAAAAACTGTTTTTT
>TRBJ2-2|TRBV12-3/TRBV12-4|TRBD1|NA
CASSPTTGGPGELFF
TGTGCCAGCAGTCCGACGACAGGGGGCCCCGGGGAGCTGTTTTTT
>TRBJ1-2|TRBV5-1|TRBD1|NA
CASSAGQGANGYTF
TGCGCCAGCAGCGCGGGACAGGGGGCAAATGGCTACACCTTC
>TRBJ2-7|TRBV27|NA|few
CASSLSQGNYEQYF
TGTGCCAGCAGTTTATCTCAGGGGAACTACGAGCAGTACTTC